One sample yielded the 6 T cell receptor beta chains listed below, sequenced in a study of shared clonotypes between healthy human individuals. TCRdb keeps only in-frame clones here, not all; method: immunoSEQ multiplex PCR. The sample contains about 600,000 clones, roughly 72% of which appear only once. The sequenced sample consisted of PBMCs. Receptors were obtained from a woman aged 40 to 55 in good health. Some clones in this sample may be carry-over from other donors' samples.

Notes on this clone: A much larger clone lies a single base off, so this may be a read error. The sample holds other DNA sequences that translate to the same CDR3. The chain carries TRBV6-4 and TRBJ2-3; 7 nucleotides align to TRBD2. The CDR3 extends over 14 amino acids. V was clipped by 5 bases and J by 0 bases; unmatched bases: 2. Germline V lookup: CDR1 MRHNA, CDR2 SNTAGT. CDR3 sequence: CASSPGLSTDTQYF. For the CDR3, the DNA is TGTGCCAGCAGTCCGGGACTAAGCACAGATACGCAGTATTTT.

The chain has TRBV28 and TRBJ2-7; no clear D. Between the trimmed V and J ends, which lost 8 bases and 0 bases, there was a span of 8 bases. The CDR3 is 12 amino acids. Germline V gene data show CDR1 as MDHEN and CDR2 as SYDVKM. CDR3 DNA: TGTGCCAGCGAACGGAACTCCTACGAGCAGTACTTC. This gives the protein CASERNSYEQYF.

The CDR3 DNA sequence: TGTGCCAGCAGTCCCCCGGAGGGAGTGGGTACCGGGGAGCTGTTTTTT. Translating it yields CASSPPEGVGTGELFF. This chain connects TRBV28 to TRBJ2-2; possible D gene TRBD2, 6 bases. V shed 5 bases and J shed 5 bases, with 18 bases lying between them. The CDR3 is 16 amino acids. Germline V gene data show CDR1 as MDHEN and CDR2 as SYDVKM.

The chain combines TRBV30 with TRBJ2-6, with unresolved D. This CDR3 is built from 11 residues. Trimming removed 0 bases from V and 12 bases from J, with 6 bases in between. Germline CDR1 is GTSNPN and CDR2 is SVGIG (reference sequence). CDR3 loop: CAWSVIGVLTF. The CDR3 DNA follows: TGTGCCTGGAGTGTAATCGGCGTCCTGACTTTC.

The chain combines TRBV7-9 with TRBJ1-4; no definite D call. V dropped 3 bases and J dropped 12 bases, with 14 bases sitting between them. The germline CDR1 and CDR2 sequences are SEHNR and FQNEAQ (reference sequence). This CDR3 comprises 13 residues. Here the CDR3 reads CASSFLGLGELFF. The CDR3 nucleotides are TGTGCCAGCAGCTTTTTGGGTTTAGGAGAACTGTTTTTT.

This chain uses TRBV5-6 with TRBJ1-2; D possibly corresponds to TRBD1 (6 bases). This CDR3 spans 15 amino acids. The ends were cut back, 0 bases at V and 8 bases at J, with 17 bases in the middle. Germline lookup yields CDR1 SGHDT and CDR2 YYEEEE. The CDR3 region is CASSLGTPTGTGYTF. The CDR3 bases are TGTGCCAGCAGCTTGGGTACCCCTACCGGGACAGGCTACACCTTC.